Presented here are 6 T cell receptor beta chains from one specimen sequenced in a study of regulatory T cells in long-lasting Graves disease. Time point noted: newly diagnosed GD, antithyroid drugs for less than 3 months. Making the TCR library involved RNA that had been extracted from PBMCs. Building of the TCR beta libraries involved iRepertoire HTBI primers and Arm-PCR of CDR3 regions. TCRdb reprocessed the multiplex PCR reads with MiXCR, giving one entry per CDR3 protein. The table lists 550,000 to 700,000 distinct CDR3 sequences, about 16% of them singletons. These data are also associated with another study on T cells in Graves' hyperthyroidism and ophthalmopathy.

This sample comprised peripheral blood mononuclear cells (PBMCs), obtained at new diagnosis, from a patient treated with antithyroid drugs. The source is a man aged 18 to 30 with Graves disease.

This clonotype occurred many times. V is TRBV11-2 and J is TRBJ2-5; unclear D gene. The CDR3 totals 11 residues. Between the trimmed V and J ends, which lost 6 bases and 5 bases, there was a span of 7 bases. CDR1 and CDR2 from the germline V gene are SGHAT and FQNNGV. The CDR3 DNA is TGTGCCAGCAGTTCCCGGGAGACCCAGTACTTC. The encoded protein is CASSSRETQYF.

A few counts support this clonotype. The chain is built from TRBV5-5 and TRBJ2-3, with D possibly TRBD2 on 6 matching bases. From germline, CDR1 is SGHKS and CDR2 YYEKEE (reference sequence). The CDR3 is made up of 14 amino acids. Between the trimmed V and J ends, which lost 8 bases and 3 bases, there was a span of 16 bases. The DNA for the CDR3 is TGTGCCAGTCTGCTTAGGAGGGCGACAGATACGCAGTATTTT. Translation gives CASLLRRATDTQYF.

As for this clonotype: This clone may be a read error of a much larger clone one base away. The chain links TRBV5-1 to TRBJ2-1, with 10 bases matching TRBD2. V was pared by 3 bases and J by 8 bases, with 14 bases of the junction left unmatched. CDR1 is SGHRS, CDR2 YFSETQ, per germline. The CDR3 is 17 residues long. In nucleotides, the CDR3 is TGCGCCAGCAGCTCGTACCGGTCTAGCGGGAGAGAGGATGAGCAGTTCTTC. Translation gives CASSSYRSSGREDEQFF.

This clonotype was detected many times. This rearrangement joins TRBV28 to TRBJ1-1; tentative D call: TRBD1 (5 bases). The CDR3 consists of 14 residues. The ends were cut back, 6 bases at V and 0 bases at J, with 11 bases in the middle. CDR1 MDHEN and CDR2 SYDVKM come from the germline V gene. CDR3 in amino acids: CASSLGRVNTEAFF. The CDR3 DNA is TGTGCCAGCAGCTTGGGCAGGGTGAACACTGAAGCTTTCTTT.

This clonotype was observed at least ten times. This CDR3 is CASSPTGASRQPQHF. CDR3 coding DNA: TGTGCCAGCAGTCCGACCGGGGCCTCAAGGCAGCCCCAGCATTTT. The rearrangement joins TRBV27 to TRBJ1-5; D might be TRBD1 (5 bases). The V and J ends lost 5 bases and 7 bases respectively, with 18 bases between them. This CDR3 region has 15 residues. Germline V lookup: CDR1 MNHEY, CDR2 SMNVEV (reference sequence).

This clonotype was seen a few times. The V call is TRBV9, the J call TRBJ1-2, with unresolved D. V lost 1 base to trimming and J lost 1 base, with 14 bases between them. CDR3 length equals 16 residues. Germline V gene sequence: CDR1 SGDLS, CDR2 YYNGEE. CDR3 region: CASSVRTGHFNYGYTF. The CDR3 bases are TGTGCCAGCAGCGTACGGACGGGCCATTTTAACTATGGCTACACCTTC.